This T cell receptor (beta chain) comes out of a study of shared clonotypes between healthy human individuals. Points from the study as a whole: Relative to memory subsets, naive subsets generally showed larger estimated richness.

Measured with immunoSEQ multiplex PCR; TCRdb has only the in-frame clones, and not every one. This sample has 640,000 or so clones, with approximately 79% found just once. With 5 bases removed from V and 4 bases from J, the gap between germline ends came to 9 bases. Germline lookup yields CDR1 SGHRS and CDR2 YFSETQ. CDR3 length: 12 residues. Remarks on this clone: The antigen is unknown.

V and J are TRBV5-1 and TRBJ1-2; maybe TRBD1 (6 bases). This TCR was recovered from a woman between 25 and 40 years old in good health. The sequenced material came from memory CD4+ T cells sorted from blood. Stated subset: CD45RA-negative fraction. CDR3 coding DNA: TGCGCCAGCAGGACAGGCGTCTATGGCTACACCTTC. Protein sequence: CASRTGVYGYTF.